This TCR beta chain stems from a study of cytomegalovirus exposure and HLA in healthy donors. Study-wide findings and caveats: Reports state that TCR beta sequences accurately predicted most subjects' HLA-A and HLA-B alleles. Listed as cytomegalovirus-associated were 150 to 200 TCR beta chains. An ancestry cluster, one associated with Asian ancestry, reportedly showed fewer N-insertions than the approximately 650-donor mean in a later analysis.

In regard to this clone: As yet, its antigen is unknown.

Primers included in the PCR were 60 Vbeta and 13 Jbeta primers. This table comes from immunoSEQ multiplex PCR, and its TCRdb copy is limited to in-frame clones, with some not included. The sample yields 200,000 or so clones, approximately 80% seen once. The sequenced sample was PBMCs. The source is a girl aged 2-10 years in good health and CMV-seronegative.

CDR3 residues: CASSVNTGTSGANVLTF. CDR3 DNA sequence: TGTGCCAGCAGCGTAAATACAGGGACCTCTGGGGCCAACGTCCTGACTTTC. This rearrangement joins TRBV9 to TRBJ2-6, with D possibly matching TRBD1 (6 bases). CDR3 size: 17 residues. Trimming removed 1 base from V and 0 bases from J, with 11 bases in between. The germline V gene encodes CDR1 SGDLS and CDR2 YYNGEE.